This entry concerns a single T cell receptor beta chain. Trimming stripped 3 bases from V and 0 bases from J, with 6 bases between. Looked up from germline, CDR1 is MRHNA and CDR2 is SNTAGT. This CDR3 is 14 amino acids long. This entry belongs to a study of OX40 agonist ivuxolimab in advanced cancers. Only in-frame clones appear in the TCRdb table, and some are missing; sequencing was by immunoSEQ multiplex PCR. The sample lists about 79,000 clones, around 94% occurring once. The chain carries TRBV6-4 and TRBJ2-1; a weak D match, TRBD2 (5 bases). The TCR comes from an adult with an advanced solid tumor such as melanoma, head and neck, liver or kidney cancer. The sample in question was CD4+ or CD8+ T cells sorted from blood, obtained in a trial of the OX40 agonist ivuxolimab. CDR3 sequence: CASSEGSSYNEQFF. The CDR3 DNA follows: TGTGCCAGCAGTGAGGGGAGCTCCTACAATGAGCAGTTCTTC.